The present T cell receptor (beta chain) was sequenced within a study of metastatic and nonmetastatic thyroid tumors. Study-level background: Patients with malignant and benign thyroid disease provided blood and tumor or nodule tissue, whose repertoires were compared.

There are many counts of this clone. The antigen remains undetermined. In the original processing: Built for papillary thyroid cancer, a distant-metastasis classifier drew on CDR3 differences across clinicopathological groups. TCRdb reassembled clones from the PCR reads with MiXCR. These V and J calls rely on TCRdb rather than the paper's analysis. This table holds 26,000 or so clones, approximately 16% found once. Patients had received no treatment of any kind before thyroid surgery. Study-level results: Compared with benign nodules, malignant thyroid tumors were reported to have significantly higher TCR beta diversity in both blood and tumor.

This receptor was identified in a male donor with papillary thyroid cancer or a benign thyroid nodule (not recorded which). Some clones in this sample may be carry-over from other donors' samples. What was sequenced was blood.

Here the CDR3 DNA reads TGTGCCAGCAGCTTTGCGGGTAGCAATCAGCCCCAGCATTTT. The encoded protein is CASSFAGSNQPQHF. The chain recombines TRBV7-9 with TRBJ1-5; D call uncertain. CDR3 length: 14 residues. The germline V and J ends were trimmed by 3 bases and 0 bases, with 6 bases remaining between them. Germline V gene data show CDR1 as SEHNR and CDR2 as FQNEAQ (reference sequence).